This is a list of T cell receptor beta chains from one sample in a study of shared clonotypes between healthy human individuals. The repertoire was sequenced with immunoSEQ multiplex PCR; TCRdb's copy has only in-frame clones and lacks some. The data show around 1.9 million clones, around 93% seen once. Sequencing input: naive CD8+ T cells from PBMCs. All receptors come from a man aged 18 to 30 in good health. Some clones in this sample may be carry-over from other donors' samples. Each CDR3 is given with its conserved first and last residue. The D gene is left open where the match is weak. Size tells how often a clone was seen (once, few, many) or the class of an expanded clone, and some rows leave it out.

d_call j_call v_call clone_size cdr3_aa cdr3_nt
. TRBJ2-7 TRBV27 . CASSLAAPYEQYF TGTGCCAGCAGTTTGGCCGCTCCTTACGAGCAGTACTTC
TRBD2 TRBJ2-7 TRBV4-3 . CASSQRTSGRALRPYEQYF TGCGCCAGCAGCCAACGGACTAGCGGGAGGGCCCTTAGGCCCTACGAGCAGTACTTC
. TRBJ2-1 TRBV27 . CASSPGEDAEQFF TGTGCCAGCAGCCCGGGGGAGGACGCTGAGCAGTTCTTC
. TRBJ2-2 TRBV28 . CASSYFPGELFF TGTGCCAGCAGTTATTTCCCCGGGGAGCTGTTTTTT
. TRBJ1-1 TRBV30 few CAWSARGNTEAFF TGTGCCTGGTCTGCAAGGGGAAACACTGAAGCTTTCTTT
TRBD2 TRBJ2-3 TRBV5-6 . CASSLLTRELADTQYF TGTGCCAGCAGCTTGTTGACGCGGGAGCTTGCAGATACGCAGTATTTT
TRBD2 TRBJ2-7 TRBV2 . CASISGRAVYEQYF TGTGCCAGCATCTCCGGGAGGGCCGTCTACGAGCAGTACTTC
TRBD2 TRBJ2-7 TRBV15 . CATSGRERNYEQYF TGTGCCACCAGCGGGCGGGAGAGGAACTACGAGCAGTACTTC
. TRBJ2-3 TRBV19 . CASSIGAGGTDTQYF TGTGCCAGTAGTATTGGGGCAGGGGGCACAGATACGCAGTATTTT
TRBD1 TRBJ1-2 TRBV27 . CASSRTGGRGYTF TGTGCCAGCAGCAGGACAGGGGGGAGAGGCTACACCTTC
TRBD1 TRBJ1-2 TRBV15 . CATSRERGTPTWDRKNYGYTF TGTGCCACCAGCAGAGAACGTGGAACCCCGACGTGGGACAGAAAGAACTATGGCTACACCTTC
. TRBJ1-4 TRBV7-9 . CASSLGGRIEKLFF TGTGCCAGCAGCTTAGGGGGCAGAATTGAAAAACTGTTTTTT
. TRBJ2-4 TRBV7-9 . CASSFTIESENIQYF TGTGCCAGCAGCTTTACAATCGAGTCGGAGAACATTCAGTACTTC
TRBD1 TRBJ2-7 TRBV5-7 . CASTVSGTGVSEQYF TGTGCCAGCACCGTATCCGGGACAGGGGTAAGCGAGCAGTACTTC
TRBD1 TRBJ2-1 TRBV27 once CASSPNVGQGDEQFF TGTGCCAGCAGTCCCAACGTGGGACAGGGGGATGAGCAGTTCTTC
. TRBJ2-7 TRBV7-9 . CASSLGSEGPLVYYYEQYF TGTGCCAGCAGCTTAGGCTCTGAGGGCCCCCTGGTGTATTACTACGAGCAGTACTTC
TRBD1 TRBJ2-7 TRBV6-5 . CASSSGQLGYEQYF TGTGCCAGCAGTTCGGGACAGTTGGGATACGAGCAGTACTTC
TRBD1 TRBJ2-3 TRBV28 . CASSLLGQAETATQYF TGTGCCAGCAGTTTACTGGGACAGGCGGAGACTGCTACGCAGTATTTT
. TRBJ2-1 TRBV7-8 . CASIRYGASSYNEQFF TGTGCCAGCATCAGGTACGGGGCCTCCTCCTACAATGAGCAGTTCTTC
TRBD1 TRBJ2-7 TRBV5-1 . CASSLVGQGYEQYF TGCGCCAGCAGCTTGGTAGGACAGGGCTACGAGCAGTACTTC
TRBD1 TRBJ2-7 TRBV7-6 . CASRDRGGDEQYF TGTGCCAGCAGGGACAGGGGGGGGGACGAGCAGTACTTC
TRBD2 TRBJ2-7 TRBV4-1 once CASSQESLAGAYEQYF TGCGCCAGCAGCCAAGAAAGTCTAGCGGGGGCCTACGAGCAGTACTTC
. TRBJ2-2 TRBV4-3 . CASSQEVGANTGELFF TGCGCCAGCAGCCAAGAAGTGGGCGCGAACACCGGGGAGCTGTTTTTT
. TRBJ2-3 TRBV9 few CASSVGATRGDTQYF TGTGCCAGCAGCGTAGGCGCTACCCGCGGTGATACGCAGTATTTT
. TRBJ2-5 TRBV6-5 . CASSYGAPWQETQYF TGTGCCAGCAGTTATGGCGCTCCTTGGCAAGAGACCCAGTACTTC
TRBD2 TRBJ2-1 TRBV27 . CASRTLAAGGDEQFF TGTGCCAGCAGAACGCTAGCGGCCGGGGGGGATGAGCAGTTCTTC
TRBD2 TRBJ2-7 TRBV4-1 . CASSQALAGSIEQYF TGCGCCAGCAGCCAAGCGCTAGCGGGTTCTATCGAGCAGTACTTC
TRBD2 TRBJ2-1 TRBV7-9 . CASSSLAALYNEQFF TGTGCCAGCAGTAGTCTAGCGGCTTTATACAATGAGCAGTTCTTC
. TRBJ2-7 TRBV9 . CASSPDTRYEQYF TGTGCCAGCAGCCCGGACACTCGCTACGAGCAGTACTTC
TRBD1 TRBJ2-7 TRBV13 . CASSMTGGWYEQYF TGTGCCAGCAGCATGACAGGGGGCTGGTACGAGCAGTACTTC
TRBD1 TRBJ1-5 TRBV4-1 . CASSQETGEVWQPQHF TGCGCCAGCAGCCAAGAAACAGGGGAGGTATGGCAGCCCCAGCATTTT
. TRBJ2-7 TRBV7-7 once CASSLGFSSEQYF TGTGCCAGCAGCTTGGGCTTCTCATCAGAGCAGTACTTC
. TRBJ1-1 TRBV7-8 . CASSLVGGLNTEAFF TGTGCCAGCAGCTTAGTTGGGGGACTGAACACTGAAGCTTTCTTT
TRBD2 TRBJ2-1 TRBV9 . CASSAIAPITGGYDNEQFF TGTGCCAGCAGCGCCATTGCACCCATTACGGGAGGCTACGACAATGAGCAGTTCTTC
. TRBJ2-7 TRBV28 . CASSLRPGIYEQYF TGTGCCAGCAGTTTACGCCCGGGGATCTACGAGCAGTACTTC
. TRBJ1-5 TRBV27 . CASSPLPTPGQGENQPQHF TGTGCCAGCAGTCCCCTCCCAACTCCCGGGCAGGGTGAGAATCAGCCCCAGCATTTT
. TRBJ2-5 TRBV2 . CASRGIQETQYF TGTGCCAGCAGGGGGATCCAAGAGACCCAGTACTTC
. TRBJ1-2 TRBV30 . CAWPGGTDGYTF TGTGCCTGGCCCGGGGGAACAGATGGCTACACCTTC
TRBD1 TRBJ2-7 TRBV27 . CASRGTGHRPYEQYF TGTGCCAGCAGGGGGACAGGCCACCGGCCCTACGAGCAGTACTTC
. TRBJ1-1 TRBV9 . CASSVGRGRLNTEAFF TGTGCCAGCAGCGTCGGCAGGGGCCGGTTGAACACTGAAGCTTTCTTT
. TRBJ1-1 TRBV6-5 . CASSWGEQVEAFF TGTGCCAGCAGTTGGGGAGAACAGGTTGAAGCTTTCTTT
TRBD1 TRBJ1-1 TRBV27 once CASRTPPDRGRSPQAFF TGTGCCAGCAGGACGCCCCCGGACAGGGGGCGAAGTCCTCAAGCTTTCTTT
TRBD1 TRBJ2-5 TRBV27 . CASSSLDRGQETQYF TGTGCCAGCAGTTCCCTGGACAGGGGGCAGGAGACCCAGTACTTC
TRBD1 TRBJ2-1 TRBV12-5 . CASGRTGVGSYNEQFF TGTGCTAGTGGACGGACAGGGGTCGGGTCCTACAATGAGCAGTTCTTC
. TRBJ2-7 TRBV4-1 . CASSQGRGSYEQYF TGCGCCAGCAGCCAAGGAAGGGGGAGCTACGAGCAGTACTTC
. TRBJ2-5 TRBV9 once CASSGPETWETQYF TGTGCCAGCAGTGGCCCGGAGACCTGGGAGACCCAGTACTTC
TRBD1 TRBJ1-1 TRBV27 . CASSRQGAGEGAFF TGTGCCAGCAGCCGACAGGGGGCAGGGGAAGGAGCTTTCTTT
. TRBJ1-1 TRBV28 . CASGTWGSDTEAFF TGTGCCAGCGGGACCTGGGGGTCGGACACTGAAGCTTTCTTT
. TRBJ2-7 TRBV2 . CASAERQGTHYEQYF TGTGCCAGCGCCGAGAGGCAGGGGACTCACTACGAGCAGTACTTC
. TRBJ2-2 TRBV7-6 . CASSVQRGTGELFF TGTGCCAGCAGCGTCCAAAGGGGAACCGGGGAGCTGTTTTTT
TRBD2 TRBJ2-1 TRBV10-3 . CAIRLDREGEQFF TGTGCCATCAGGCTGGATCGGGAGGGTGAGCAGTTCTTC
. TRBJ2-7 TRBV27 . CASSPLLGGYEQYF TGTGCCAGCAGTCCTCTCCTTGGGGGATACGAGCAGTACTTC
. TRBJ2-7 TRBV7-6 once CAVSSGAPGINEQYF TGTGCCGTTTCATCTGGGGCGCCGGGTATCAACGAGCAGTACTTC
. TRBJ1-1 TRBV5-5 . CASSLVVRLGAFF TGTGCCAGCAGCTTGGTGGTCCGTCTTGGCGCTTTCTTT
. TRBJ1-1 TRBV29-1 few CSVEVSGNTEAFF TGCAGCGTTGAAGTCTCAGGGAACACTGAAGCTTTCTTT
. TRBJ2-7 TRBV2 . CASSEGGQPYEQYF TGTGCCAGCAGTGAGGGGGGACAGCCCTACGAGCAGTACTTC
. TRBJ2-3 TRBV4-3 . CASSQARLVVDTQYF TGCGCCAGCAGCCAAGCACGGCTAGTTGTAGATACGCAGTATTTT
TRBD2 TRBJ2-1 TRBV27 . CASSLGGGYEQFF TGTGCCAGCAGTTTAGGGGGGGGGTATGAGCAGTTCTTC
TRBD1 TRBJ1-3 TRBV15 once CATSRGTGGNTIYF TGTGCCACCAGCCGGGGGACAGGGGGAAACACCATATATTTT
. TRBJ1-5 TRBV5-5 . CASSPYGNSNQPQHF TGTGCCAGCAGCCCTTACGGGAATAGCAATCAGCCCCAGCATTTT